The T cell receptor (beta chain) under discussion was sequenced for a study of prognosis after radiotherapy for stage I lung cancer. About the research overall: Aged about 53 to 85 years, with a median of roughly 78 years, the patients were about a dozen men and over 5 women. Study results and caveats: Following stereotactic body radiation therapy, patients who went on to develop distant metastases had lower Shannon entropy. The authors reported that TRBV and TRBJ gene usage differed between patients with and without metastases.

CDR1 is MNHNS and CDR2 is SASEGT in the germline V gene. This CDR3 is built from 15 residues. Trimming pared 8 bases from V and 4 bases from J, leaving 17 bases between. TCR beta CDR3 was amplified from genomic DNA by two-round multiplex PCR. Individual primers that were specific to each TRBV and TRBJ gene served in first-round PCR. TCRdb reprocessed the multiplex PCR reads with MiXCR, giving one entry per CDR3 protein. Of fewer than 35,000 distinct CDR3 sequences in the sample, roughly 52% were seen once. This clonotype has a count of ten or more. The antigen remains unidentified. The sample consisted of PBMCs, taken before or after stereotactic body radiation therapy (not recorded which). This receptor was obtained from a donor aged 50 or older with non-small cell lung cancer. The chain is built from TRBV6-1 and TRBJ1-4; D might be TRBD1 (6 bases). CDR3 loop: CASLPQGSSNEKLFF. The CDR3 nucleotides are TGTGCCAGCCTCCCGCAGGGGAGTAGTAATGAAAAACTGTTTTTT.